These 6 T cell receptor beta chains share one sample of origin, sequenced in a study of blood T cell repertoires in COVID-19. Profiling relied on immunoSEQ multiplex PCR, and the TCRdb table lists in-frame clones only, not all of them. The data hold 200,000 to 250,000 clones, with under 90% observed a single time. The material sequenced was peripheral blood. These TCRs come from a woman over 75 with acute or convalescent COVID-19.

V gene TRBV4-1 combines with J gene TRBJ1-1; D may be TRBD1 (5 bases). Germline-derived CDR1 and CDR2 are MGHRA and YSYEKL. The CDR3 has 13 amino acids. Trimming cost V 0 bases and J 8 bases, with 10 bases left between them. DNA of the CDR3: TGCGCCAGCAGCCAAGACAGGGTAGGGGAAGCTTTCTTT. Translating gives CASSQDRVGEAFF.

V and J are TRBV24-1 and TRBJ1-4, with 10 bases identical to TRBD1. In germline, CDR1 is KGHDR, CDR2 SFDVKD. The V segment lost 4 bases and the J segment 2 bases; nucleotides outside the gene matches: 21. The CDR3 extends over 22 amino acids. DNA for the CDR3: TGTGCCACCAGTGACCCCCGGGACAGGGGTTTTGTCGGTATCCGGACTAATGAAAAACTGTTTTTT. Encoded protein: CATSDPRDRGFVGIRTNEKLFF.

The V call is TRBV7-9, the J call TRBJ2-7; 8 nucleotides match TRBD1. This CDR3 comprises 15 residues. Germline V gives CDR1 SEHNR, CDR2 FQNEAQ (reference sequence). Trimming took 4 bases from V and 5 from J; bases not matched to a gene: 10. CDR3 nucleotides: TGTGCCAGCAGCTCCCCCCCCGGACAGGGCCACGAGCAGTACTTC. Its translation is CASSSPPGQGHEQYF.

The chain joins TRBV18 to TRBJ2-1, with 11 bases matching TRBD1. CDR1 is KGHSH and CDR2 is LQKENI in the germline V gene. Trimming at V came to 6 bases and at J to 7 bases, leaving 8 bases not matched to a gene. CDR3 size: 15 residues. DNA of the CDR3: TGTGCCAGCTCCGACCGGGACAGGGGGAGGAATGAGCAGTTCTTC. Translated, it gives CASSDRDRGRNEQFF.

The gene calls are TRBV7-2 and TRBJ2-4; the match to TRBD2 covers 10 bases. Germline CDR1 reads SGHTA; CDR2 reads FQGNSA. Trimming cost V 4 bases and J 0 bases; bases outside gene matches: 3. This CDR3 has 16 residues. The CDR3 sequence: CASSSRTSGAKNIQYF. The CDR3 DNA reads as TGTGCCAGCAGCTCTAGGACTAGCGGAGCCAAAAACATTCAGTACTTC.

The CDR3 DNA is TGTGCCAGCAGTGACCTTATGGGGAGTTGGCCCCAGCATTTT. It yields the protein CASSDLMGSWPQHF. The chain couples TRBV6-1 to TRBJ1-5, with D uncertain. The germline CDR1 and CDR2 sequences are MNHNS and SASEGT. Trimming took 3 bases from V and 9 from J, leaving 15 bases between them. CDR3 length: 14 amino acids.